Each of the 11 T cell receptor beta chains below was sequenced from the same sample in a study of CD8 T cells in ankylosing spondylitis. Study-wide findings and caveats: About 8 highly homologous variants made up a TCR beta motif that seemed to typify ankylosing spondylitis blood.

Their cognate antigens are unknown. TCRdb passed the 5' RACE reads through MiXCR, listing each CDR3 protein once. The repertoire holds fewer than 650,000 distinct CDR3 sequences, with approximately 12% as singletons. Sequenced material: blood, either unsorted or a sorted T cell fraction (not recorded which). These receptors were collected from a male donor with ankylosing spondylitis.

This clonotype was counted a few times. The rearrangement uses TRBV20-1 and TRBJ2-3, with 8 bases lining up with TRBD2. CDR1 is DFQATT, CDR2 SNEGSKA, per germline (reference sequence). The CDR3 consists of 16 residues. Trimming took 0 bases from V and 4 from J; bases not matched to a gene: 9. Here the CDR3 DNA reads TGCAGTGCTAGAGATGGGGGAGCGGGAGAGGCAGATACGCAGTATTTT. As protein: CSARDGGAGEADTQYF.

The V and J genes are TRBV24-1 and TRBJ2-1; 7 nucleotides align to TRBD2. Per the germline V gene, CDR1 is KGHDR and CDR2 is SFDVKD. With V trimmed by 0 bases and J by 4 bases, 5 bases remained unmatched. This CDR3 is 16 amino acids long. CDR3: CATSDLSGGSYNEQFF. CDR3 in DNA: TGTGCCACCAGTGATTTGAGTGGCGGGAGTTACAATGAGCAGTTCTTC.

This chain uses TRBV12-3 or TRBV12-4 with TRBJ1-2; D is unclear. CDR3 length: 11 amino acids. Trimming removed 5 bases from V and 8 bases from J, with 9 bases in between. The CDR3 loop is CASSLLEGYTF. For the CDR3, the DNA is TGTGCCAGCAGTCTCCTAGAGGGCTACACCTTC.

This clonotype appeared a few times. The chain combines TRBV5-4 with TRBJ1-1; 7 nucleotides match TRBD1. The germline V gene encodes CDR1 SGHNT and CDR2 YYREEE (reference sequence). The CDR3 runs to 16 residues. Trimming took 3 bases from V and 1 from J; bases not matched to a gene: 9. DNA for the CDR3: TGTGCCAGCAGCTCCATGCCGGGACAGACGAACACTGAAGCTTTCTTT. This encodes CASSSMPGQTNTEAFF.

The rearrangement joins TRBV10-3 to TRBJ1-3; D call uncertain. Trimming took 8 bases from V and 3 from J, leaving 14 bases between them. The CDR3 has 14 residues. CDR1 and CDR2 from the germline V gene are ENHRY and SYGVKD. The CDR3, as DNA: TGTGCCATCCTCCCAACGGAAGGTGGAAACACCATATATTTT. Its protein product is CAILPTEGGNTIYF.

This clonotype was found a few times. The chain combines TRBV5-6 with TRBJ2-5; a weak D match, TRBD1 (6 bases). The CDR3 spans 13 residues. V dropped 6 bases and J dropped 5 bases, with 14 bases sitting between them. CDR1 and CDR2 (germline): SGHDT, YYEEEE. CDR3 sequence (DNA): TGTGCCAGCACCCTACAGGGAGCGGAGACCCAGTACTTC. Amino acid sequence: CASTLQGAETQYF. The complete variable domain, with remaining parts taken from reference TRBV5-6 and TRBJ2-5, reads DAGVTQSPTHLIKTRGQQVTLRCSPKSGHDTVSWYQQALGQGPQFIFQYYEEEERQRGNFPDRFSGHQFPNYSSELNVNALLLGDSALYLCASTLQGAETQYFGPGTRLLVL.

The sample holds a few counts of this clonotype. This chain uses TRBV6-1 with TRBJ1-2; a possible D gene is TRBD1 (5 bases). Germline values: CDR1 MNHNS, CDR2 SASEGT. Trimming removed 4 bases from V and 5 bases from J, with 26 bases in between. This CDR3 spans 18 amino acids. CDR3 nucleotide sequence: TGTGCCAGCAGTGCCGCTCGGTCTACAGCTACAAGGGGATATGGCTACACCTTC. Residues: CASSAARSTATRGYGYTF.

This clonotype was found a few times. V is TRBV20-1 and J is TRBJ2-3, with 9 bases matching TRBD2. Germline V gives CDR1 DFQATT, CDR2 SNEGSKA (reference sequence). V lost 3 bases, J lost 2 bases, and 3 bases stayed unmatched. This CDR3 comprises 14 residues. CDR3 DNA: TGCAGTGCTAGGGCGGGAGGGCCCACAGATACGCAGTATTTT. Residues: CSARAGGPTDTQYF.

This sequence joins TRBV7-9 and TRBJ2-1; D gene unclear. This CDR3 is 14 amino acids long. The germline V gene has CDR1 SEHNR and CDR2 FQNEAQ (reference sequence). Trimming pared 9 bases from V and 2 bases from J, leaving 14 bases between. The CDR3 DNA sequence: TGTGCCAGTCTTGGAGCGCTAACCTACAATGAGCAGTTCTTC. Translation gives CASLGALTYNEQFF. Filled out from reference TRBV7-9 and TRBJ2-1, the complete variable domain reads DTGVSQNPRHKITKRGQNVTFRCDPISEHNRLYWYRQTLGQGPEFLTYFQNEAQLEKSRLLSDRFSAERPKGSFSTLEIQRTEQGDSAMYLCASLGALTYNEQFFGPGTRLTVL.

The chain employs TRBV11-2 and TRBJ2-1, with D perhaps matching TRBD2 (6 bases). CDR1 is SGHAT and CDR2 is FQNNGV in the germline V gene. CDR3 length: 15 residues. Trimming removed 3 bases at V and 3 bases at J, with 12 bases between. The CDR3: CASSFDRLDYNEQFF. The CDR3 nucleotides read TGTGCCAGCAGCTTTGACAGACTAGACTACAATGAGCAGTTCTTC.

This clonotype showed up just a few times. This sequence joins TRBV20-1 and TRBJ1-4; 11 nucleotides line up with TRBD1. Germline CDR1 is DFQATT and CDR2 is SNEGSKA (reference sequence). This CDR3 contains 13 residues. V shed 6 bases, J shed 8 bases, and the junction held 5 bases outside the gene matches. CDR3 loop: CSATGTGGEKLFF. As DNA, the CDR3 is TGCAGTGCGACCGGGACAGGGGGGGAAAAACTGTTTTTT.